The 3 T cell receptor beta chains below all came from one sample that was sequenced in a study of response to subunit inactivated influenza vaccine. MiXCR was run by TCRdb on the RT-PCR reads, yielding one entry per CDR3 protein. There are over 450,000 distinct CDR3 sequences in the sample; over 10% occur only once, and 13% lies in the top ten. The source material was PBMCs from blood, sampled more than 35 days after vaccination. These receptors came from a man aged 50 to 59 who received an inactivated influenza vaccine.

This clonotype has just a few counts. The J gene is TRBJ2-7, the V gene TRBV20-1, with D perhaps matching TRBD1 (6 bases). The CDR3 is 13 amino acids. V gave up 1 base and J gave up 9 bases, with 16 bases separating them. Germline CDR1 reads DFQATT; CDR2 reads SNEGSKA (reference sequence). The CDR3 sequence is CSARATTRGWQYF. The CDR3 coding sequence is TGCAGTGCTAGAGCAACAACTAGGGGGTGGCAGTACTTC.

In its sample, this clonotype was seen once. The rearrangement joins TRBV6-6 to TRBJ2-7, with D possibly being TRBD2 (5 bases). The CDR3 has 13 amino acids. V lost 5 bases, J lost 2 bases, and 10 bases lay in between. Per the germline V gene, CDR1 is MNHNY and CDR2 is SVGAGI (reference sequence). The CDR3 reads CASSGLPPYEQYF. The CDR3 nucleotides are TGTGCCAGCAGTGGACTGCCGCCCTACGAGCAGTACTTC.

The rearrangement uses TRBV27 and TRBJ2-3, with D possibly being TRBD2 (6 bases). Trimming stripped 2 bases from V and 2 bases from J, with 11 bases between. There are 15 residues in the CDR3. Germline V gene lookup returns CDR1 MNHEY and CDR2 SMNVEV (reference sequence). In DNA, the CDR3 is TGTGCCAGCAGTTTAGGGGCGGGGACCACAGATACGCAGTATTTT. Encoded protein: CASSLGAGTTDTQYF.